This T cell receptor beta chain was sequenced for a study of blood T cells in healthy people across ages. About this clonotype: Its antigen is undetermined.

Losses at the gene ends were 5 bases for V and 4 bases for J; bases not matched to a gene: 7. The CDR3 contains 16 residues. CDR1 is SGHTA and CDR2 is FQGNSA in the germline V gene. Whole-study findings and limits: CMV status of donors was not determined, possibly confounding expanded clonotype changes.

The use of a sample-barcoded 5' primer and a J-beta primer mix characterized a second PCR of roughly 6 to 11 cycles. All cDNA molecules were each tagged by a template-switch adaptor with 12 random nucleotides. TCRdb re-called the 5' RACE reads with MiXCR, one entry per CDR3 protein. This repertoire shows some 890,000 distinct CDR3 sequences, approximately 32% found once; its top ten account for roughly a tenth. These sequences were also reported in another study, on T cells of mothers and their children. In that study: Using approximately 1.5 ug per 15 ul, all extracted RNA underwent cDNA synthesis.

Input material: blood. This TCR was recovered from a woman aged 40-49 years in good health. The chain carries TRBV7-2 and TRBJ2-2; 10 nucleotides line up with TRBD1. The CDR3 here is CASSVGQGVSTGELFF. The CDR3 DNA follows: TGTGCCAGCAGCGTAGGACAGGGGGTCAGCACCGGGGAGCTGTTTTTT.